This entry features one T cell receptor (beta chain) sequence. Original processing methods: Estimation of nucleated cell counts was performed using reference gene primer amplification. The repertoire was sequenced with immunoSEQ multiplex PCR; TCRdb's copy has only in-frame clones and lacks some. V, J and clone size derive from that table, while D and trimming were established from the DNA sequence. This table has about 200,000 clones, about 89% appearing once. This sample stems from a study of blood T cell repertoires in COVID-19. CDR3 length: 14 amino acids. Trimming removed 3 bases at V and 9 bases at J, with 12 bases between. Germline loops: CDR1 LGHDT, CDR2 YNNKEL (reference sequence).

The receptor comes from a woman aged 18-35 years who had recovered from COVID-19. The material sequenced was PBMCs or T cells enriched from blood (not recorded which). The V and J genes are TRBV3-1 (or the pseudogene TRBV3-2) and TRBJ1-6; a weak D match, TRBD1 (6 bases). Here the CDR3 reads CASSQDRELSPLHF. The CDR3 nucleotides read TGTGCCAGCAGCCAGGACAGAGAGCTTTCACCCCTCCACTTT.